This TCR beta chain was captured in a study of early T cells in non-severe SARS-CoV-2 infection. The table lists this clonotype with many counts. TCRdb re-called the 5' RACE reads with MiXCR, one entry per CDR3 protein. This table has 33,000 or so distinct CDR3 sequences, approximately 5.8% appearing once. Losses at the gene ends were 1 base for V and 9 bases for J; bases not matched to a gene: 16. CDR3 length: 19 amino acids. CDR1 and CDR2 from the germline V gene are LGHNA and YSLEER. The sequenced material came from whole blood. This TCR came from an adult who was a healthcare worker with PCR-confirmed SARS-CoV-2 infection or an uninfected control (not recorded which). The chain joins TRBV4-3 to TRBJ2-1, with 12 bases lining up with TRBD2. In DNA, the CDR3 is TGCGCCAGCAGCCAAGGGGCTAGCGGGGGGGGTACTGGGTATCGTGAGCAGTTCTTC. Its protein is CASSQGASGGGTGYREQFF.